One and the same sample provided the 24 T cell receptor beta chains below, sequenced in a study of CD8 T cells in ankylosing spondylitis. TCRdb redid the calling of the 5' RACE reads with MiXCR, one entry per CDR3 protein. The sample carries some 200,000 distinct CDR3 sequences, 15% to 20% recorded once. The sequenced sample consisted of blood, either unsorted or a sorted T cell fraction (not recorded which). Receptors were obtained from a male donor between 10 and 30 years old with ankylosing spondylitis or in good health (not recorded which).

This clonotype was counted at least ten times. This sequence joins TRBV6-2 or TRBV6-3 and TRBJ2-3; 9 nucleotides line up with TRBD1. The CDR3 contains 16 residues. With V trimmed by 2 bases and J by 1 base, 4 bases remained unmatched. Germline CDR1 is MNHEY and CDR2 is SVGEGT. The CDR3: CASSYDRDRGTDTQYF. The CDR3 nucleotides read TGTGCCAGCAGTTACGACCGGGACAGGGGCACAGATACGCAGTATTTT.

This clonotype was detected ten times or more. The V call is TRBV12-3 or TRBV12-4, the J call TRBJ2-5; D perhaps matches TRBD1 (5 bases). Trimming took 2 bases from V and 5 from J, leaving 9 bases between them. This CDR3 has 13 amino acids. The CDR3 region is CASSLSGMETQYF. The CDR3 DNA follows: TGTGCCAGCAGTTTATCAGGGATGGAGACCCAGTACTTC.

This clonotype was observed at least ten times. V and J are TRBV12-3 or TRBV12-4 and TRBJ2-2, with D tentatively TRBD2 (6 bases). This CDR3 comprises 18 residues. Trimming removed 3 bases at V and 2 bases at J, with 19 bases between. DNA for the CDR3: TGTGCCAGCAGTTTCGGGGGTTCAGGACCGATTAACACCGGGGAGCTGTTTTTT. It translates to CASSFGGSGPINTGELFF.

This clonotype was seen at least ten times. The CDR3 sequence: CSVTGTGISYEQYF. DNA for the CDR3: TGCAGCGTCACCGGGACAGGGATCTCCTACGAGCAGTACTTC. This chain uses TRBV29-1 with TRBJ2-7; 9 nucleotides line up with TRBD1. From germline, CDR1 is SQVTM and CDR2 ANQGSEA. CDR3 length: 14 amino acids. The trim removed 6 bases at V and 0 bases at J, leaving 6 bases unmatched.

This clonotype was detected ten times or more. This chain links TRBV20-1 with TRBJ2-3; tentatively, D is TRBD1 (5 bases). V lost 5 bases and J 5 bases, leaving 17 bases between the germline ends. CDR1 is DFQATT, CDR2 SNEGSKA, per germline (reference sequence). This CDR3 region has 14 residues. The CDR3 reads CSALSAGSKDTQYF. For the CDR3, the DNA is TGCAGTGCTCTAAGCGCAGGGTCAAAAGATACGCAGTATTTT.

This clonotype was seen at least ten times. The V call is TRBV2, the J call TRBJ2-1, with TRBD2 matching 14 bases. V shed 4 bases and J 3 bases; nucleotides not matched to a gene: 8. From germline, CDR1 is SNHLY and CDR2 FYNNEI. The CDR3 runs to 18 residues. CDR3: CASSGVPGLAGDYNEQFF. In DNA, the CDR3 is TGTGCCAGCAGTGGGGTCCCGGGACTAGCGGGGGACTACAATGAGCAGTTCTTC. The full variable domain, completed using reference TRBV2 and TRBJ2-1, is EPEVTQTPSHQVTQMGQEVILRCVPISNHLYFYWYRQILGQKVEFLVSFYNNEISEKSEIFDDQFSVERPDGSNFTLKIRSTKLEDSAMYFCASSGVPGLAGDYNEQFFGPGTRLTVL.

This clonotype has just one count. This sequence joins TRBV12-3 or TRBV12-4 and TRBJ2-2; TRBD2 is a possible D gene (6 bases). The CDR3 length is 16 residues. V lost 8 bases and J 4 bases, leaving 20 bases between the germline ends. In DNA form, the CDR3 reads TGTGCCAGCTTAGATGATGCGGGGCTGATCACCGGGGAGCTGTTTTTT. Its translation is CASLDDAGLITGELFF.

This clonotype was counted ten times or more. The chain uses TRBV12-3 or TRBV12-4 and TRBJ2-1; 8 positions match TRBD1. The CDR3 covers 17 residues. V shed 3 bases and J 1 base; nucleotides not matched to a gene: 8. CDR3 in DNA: TGTGCCAGCAGTTTGCGGACAGGGTCAATTTCCTACAATGAGCAGTTCTTC. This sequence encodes CASSLRTGSISYNEQFF.

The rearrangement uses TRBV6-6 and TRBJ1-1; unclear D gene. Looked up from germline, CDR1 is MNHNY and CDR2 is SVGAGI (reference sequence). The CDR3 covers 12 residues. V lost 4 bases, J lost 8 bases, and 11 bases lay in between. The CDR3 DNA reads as TGTGCCAGCAGTTTTTTTTCGGAGGAAGCTTTCTTT. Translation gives CASSFFSEEAFF.

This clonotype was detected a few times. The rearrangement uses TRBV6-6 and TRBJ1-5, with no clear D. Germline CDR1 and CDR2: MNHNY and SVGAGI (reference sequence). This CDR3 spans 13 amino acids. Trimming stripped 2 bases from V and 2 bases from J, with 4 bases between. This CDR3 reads CASSYPGNQPQHF. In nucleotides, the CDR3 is TGTGCCAGCAGTTACCCAGGCAATCAGCCCCAGCATTTT.

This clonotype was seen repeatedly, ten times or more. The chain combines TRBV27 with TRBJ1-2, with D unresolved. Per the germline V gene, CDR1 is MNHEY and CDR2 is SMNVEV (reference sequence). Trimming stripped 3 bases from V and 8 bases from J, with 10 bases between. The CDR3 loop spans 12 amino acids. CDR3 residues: CASSFEGRGYTF. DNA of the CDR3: TGTGCCAGCAGTTTCGAGGGAAGGGGCTACACCTTC.

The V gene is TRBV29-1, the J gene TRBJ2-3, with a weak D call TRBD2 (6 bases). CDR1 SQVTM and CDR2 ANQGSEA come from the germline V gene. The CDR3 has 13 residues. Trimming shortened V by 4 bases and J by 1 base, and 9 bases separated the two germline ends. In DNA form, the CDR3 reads TGCAGCGTTGTTCCGGGAGGCACAGATACGCAGTATTTT. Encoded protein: CSVVPGGTDTQYF.

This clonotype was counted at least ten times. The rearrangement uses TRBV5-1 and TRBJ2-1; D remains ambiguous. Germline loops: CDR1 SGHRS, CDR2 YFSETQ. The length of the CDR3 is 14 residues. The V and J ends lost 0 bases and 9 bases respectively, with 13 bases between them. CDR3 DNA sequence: TGCGCCAGCAGCTTGGTAGATACGAGGAGTGAGCAGTTCTTC. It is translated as CASSLVDTRSEQFF.

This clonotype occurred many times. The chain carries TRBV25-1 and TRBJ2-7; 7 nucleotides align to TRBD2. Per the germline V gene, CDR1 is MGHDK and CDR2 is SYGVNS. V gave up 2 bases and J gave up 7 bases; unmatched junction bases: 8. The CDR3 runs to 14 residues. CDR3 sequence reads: CASSEGAAGGEQYF. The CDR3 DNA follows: TGTGCCAGCAGTGAAGGTGCCGCCGGGGGGGAGCAGTACTTC.

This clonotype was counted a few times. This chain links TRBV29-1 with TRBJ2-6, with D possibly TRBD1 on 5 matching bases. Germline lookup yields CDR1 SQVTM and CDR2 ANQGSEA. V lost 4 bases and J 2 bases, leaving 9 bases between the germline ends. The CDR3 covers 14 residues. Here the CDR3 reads CSVARATGANVLTF. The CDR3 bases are TGCAGCGTTGCCAGGGCGACTGGGGCCAACGTCCTGACTTTC.

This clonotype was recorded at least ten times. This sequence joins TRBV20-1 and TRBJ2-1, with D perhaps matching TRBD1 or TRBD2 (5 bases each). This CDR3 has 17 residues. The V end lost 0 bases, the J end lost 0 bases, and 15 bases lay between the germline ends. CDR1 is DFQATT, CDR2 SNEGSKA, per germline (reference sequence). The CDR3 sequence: CSARDFLAGSSYNEQFF. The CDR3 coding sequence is TGCAGTGCTAGAGATTTCCTGGCAGGGAGCTCCTACAATGAGCAGTTCTTC.

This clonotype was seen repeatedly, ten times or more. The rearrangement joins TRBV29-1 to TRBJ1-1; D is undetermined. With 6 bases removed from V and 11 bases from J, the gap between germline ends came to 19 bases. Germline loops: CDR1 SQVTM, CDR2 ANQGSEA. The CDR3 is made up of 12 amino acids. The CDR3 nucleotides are TGCAGCGTAGACATGGGCCGGACGGCGGCTTTCTTT. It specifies CSVDMGRTAAFF.

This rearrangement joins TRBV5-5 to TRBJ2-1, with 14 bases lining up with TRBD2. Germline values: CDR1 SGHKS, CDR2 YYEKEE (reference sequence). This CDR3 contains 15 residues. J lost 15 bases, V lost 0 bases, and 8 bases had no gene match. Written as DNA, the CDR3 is TGTGCCAGCAGCTTGGAGGGGACTAGCGGGAGAATACCGTTCTTC. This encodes CASSLEGTSGRIPFF.

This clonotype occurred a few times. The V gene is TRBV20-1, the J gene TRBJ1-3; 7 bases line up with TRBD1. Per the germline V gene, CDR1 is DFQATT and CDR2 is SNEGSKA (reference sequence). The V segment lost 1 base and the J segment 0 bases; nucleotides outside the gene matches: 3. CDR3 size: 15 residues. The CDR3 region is CSARGDSYSGNTIYF. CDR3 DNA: TGCAGTGCTAGAGGGGACAGCTACTCTGGAAACACCATATATTTT.

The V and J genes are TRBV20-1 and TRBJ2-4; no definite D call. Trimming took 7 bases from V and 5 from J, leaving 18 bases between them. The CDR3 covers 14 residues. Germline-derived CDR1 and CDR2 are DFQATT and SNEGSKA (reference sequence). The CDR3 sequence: CSVLRLTVENIQYF. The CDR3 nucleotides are TGCAGTGTTCTACGCTTAACGGTGGAAAACATTCAGTACTTC.

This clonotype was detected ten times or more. The CDR3 region is CASIGRNINEKLFF. DNA for the CDR3: TGTGCCAGCATCGGGAGGAATATTAATGAAAAACTGTTTTTT. The chain couples TRBV6-1 to TRBJ1-4; D ambiguous. This CDR3 contains 14 residues. CDR1 is MNHNS, CDR2 SASEGT, per germline. The ends were cut back, 7 bases at V and 4 bases at J, with 13 bases in the middle.

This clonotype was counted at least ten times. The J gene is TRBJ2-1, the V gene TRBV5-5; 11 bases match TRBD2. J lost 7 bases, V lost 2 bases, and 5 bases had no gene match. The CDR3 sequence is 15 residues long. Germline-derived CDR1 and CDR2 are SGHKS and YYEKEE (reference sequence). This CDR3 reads CASSFELAGVNEQFF. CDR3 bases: TGTGCCAGCAGCTTTGAACTAGCGGGAGTTAATGAGCAGTTCTTC.

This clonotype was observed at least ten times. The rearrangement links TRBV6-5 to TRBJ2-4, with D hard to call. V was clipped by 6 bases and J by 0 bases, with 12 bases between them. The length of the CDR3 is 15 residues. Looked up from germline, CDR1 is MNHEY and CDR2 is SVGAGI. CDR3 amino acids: CASSPVELAKNIQYF. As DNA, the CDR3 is TGTGCCAGCAGCCCGGTGGAGCTAGCCAAAAACATTCAGTACTTC.

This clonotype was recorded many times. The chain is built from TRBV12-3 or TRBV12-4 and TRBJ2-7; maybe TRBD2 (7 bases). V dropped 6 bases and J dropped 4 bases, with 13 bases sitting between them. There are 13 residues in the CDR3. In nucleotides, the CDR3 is TGTGCCAGCAGCCCTGGGGGGGCTTACGAGCAGTACGTC. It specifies CASSPGGAYEQYV.